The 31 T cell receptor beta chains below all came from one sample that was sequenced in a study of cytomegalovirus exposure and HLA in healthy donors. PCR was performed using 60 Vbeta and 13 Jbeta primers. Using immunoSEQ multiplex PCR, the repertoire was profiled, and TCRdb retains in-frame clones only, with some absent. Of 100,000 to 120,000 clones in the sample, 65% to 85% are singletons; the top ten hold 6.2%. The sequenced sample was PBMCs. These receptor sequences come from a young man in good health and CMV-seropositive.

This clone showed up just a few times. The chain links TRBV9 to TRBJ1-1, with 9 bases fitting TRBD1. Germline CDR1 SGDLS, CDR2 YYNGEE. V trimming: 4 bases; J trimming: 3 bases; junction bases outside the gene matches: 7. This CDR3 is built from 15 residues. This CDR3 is CASSLGQGRDTEAFF. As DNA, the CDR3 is TGTGCCAGCAGCCTCGGACAGGGGCGAGACACTGAAGCTTTCTTT.

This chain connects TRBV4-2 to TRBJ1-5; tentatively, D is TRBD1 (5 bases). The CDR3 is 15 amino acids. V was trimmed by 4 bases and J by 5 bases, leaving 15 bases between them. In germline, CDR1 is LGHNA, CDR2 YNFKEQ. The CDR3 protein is CASSPGTSVDQPQHF. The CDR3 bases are TGTGCCAGCAGCCCCGGGACTTCAGTGGATCAGCCCCAGCATTTT.

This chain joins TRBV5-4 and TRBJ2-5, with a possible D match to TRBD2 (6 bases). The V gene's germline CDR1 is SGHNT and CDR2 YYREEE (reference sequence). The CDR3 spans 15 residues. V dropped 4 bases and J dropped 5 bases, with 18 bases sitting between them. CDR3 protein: CASSQAPGDGETQYF. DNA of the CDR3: TGTGCCAGCAGCCAAGCTCCGGGGGACGGTGAGACCCAGTACTTC.

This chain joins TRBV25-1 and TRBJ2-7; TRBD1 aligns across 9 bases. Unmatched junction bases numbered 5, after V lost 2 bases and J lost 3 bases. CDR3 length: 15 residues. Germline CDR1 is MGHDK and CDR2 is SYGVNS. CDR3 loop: CASSEHKTGGYEQYF. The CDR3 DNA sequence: TGTGCCAGCAGTGAACACAAGACAGGGGGCTACGAGCAGTACTTC.

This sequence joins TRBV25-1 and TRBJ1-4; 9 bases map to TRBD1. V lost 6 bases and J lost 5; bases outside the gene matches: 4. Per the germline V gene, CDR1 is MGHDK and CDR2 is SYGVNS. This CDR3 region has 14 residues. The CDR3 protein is CASSGDRANEKLFF. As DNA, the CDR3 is TGTGCCAGCAGCGGGGACAGGGCCAATGAAAAACTGTTTTTT.

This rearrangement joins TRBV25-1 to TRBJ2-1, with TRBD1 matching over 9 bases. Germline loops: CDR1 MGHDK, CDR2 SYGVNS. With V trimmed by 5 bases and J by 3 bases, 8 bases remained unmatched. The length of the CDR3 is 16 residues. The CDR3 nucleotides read TGTGCCAGCAGTCCCCCTGGGGACAGGGACTACAATGAGCAGTTCTTC. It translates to CASSPPGDRDYNEQFF.

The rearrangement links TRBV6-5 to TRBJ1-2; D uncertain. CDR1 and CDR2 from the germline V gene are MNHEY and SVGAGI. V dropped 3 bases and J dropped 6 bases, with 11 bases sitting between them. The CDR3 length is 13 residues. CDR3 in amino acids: CASSYSNSHGYTF. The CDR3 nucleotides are TGTGCCAGCAGTTATTCAAATTCCCATGGCTACACCTTC.

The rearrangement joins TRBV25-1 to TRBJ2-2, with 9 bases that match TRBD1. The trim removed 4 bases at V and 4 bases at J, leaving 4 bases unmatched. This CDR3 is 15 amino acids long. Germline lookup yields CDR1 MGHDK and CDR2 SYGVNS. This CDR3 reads CASSARDRATGELFF. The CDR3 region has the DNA TGTGCCAGCAGTGCTCGGGACAGGGCCACCGGGGAGCTGTTTTTT.

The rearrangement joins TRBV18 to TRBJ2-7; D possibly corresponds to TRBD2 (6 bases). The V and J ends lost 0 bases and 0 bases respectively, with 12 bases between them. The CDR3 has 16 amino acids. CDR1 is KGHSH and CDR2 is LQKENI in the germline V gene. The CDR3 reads CASSPPSGRSSYEQYF. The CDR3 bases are TGTGCCAGCTCACCACCTAGCGGAAGGAGCTCCTACGAGCAGTACTTC.

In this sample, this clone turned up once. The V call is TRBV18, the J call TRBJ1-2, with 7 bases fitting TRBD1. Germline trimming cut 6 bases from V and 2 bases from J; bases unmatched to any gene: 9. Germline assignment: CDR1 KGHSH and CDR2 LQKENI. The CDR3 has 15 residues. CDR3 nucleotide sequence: TGTGCCAGCTCCCCCCAGGGGGGACCGAACTATGGCTACACCTTC. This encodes CASSPQGGPNYGYTF.

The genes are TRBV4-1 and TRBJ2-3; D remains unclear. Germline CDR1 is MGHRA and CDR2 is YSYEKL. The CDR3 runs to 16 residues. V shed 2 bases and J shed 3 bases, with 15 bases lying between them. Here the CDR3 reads CASSQSFLSSTDTQYF. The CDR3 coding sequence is TGCGCCAGCAGCCAAAGTTTTCTATCGTCTACAGATACGCAGTATTTT.

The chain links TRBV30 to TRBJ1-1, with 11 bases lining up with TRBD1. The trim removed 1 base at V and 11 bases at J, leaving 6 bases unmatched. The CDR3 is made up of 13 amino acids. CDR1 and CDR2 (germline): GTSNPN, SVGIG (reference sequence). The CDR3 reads CAWSGTGGLVAFF. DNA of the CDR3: TGTGCCTGGAGTGGGACAGGGGGCTTGGTTGCTTTCTTT. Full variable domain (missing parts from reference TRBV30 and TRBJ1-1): SQTIHQWPATLVQPVGSPLSLECTVEGTSNPNLYWYRQAAGRGLQLLFYSVGIGQISSEVPQNLSASRPQDRQFILSSKKLLLSDSGFYLCAWSGTGGLVAFFGQGTRLTVV.

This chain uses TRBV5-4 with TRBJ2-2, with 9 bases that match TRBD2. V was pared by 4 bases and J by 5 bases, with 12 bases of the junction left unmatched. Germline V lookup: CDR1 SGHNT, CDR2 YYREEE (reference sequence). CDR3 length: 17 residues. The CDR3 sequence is CASSTAPRGGPTGELFF. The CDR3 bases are TGTGCCAGCAGCACCGCCCCGCGGGGGGGCCCGACCGGGGAGCTGTTTTTT.

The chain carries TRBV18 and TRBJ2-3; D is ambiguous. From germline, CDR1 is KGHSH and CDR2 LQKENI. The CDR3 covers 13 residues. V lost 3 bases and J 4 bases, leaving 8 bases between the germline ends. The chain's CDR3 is CASSPGSADTQYF. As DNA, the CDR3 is TGTGCCAGCTCACCGGGCTCGGCAGATACGCAGTATTTT.

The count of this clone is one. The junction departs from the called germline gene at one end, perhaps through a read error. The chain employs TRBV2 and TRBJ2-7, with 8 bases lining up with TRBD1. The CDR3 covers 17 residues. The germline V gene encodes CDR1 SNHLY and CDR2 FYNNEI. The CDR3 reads CASSDGMTGERPYGQYF. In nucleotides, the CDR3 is TGTGCCAGCAGCGATGGGATGACAGGGGAGAGACCCTACGGGCAGTACTTC.

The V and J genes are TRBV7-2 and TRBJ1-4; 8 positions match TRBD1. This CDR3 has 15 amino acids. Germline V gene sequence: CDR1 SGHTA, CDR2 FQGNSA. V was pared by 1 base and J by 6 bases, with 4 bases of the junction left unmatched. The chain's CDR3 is CASSLEGQVYEKLFF. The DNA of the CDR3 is TGTGCCAGCAGCTTAGAGGGACAGGTTTATGAAAAACTGTTTTTT.

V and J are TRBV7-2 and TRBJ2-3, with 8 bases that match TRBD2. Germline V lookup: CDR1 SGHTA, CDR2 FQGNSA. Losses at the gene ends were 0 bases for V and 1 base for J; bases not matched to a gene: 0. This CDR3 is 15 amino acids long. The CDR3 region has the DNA TGTGCCAGCAGCTTAGCGCGGGGGGGCACAGATACGCAGTATTTT. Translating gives CASSLARGGTDTQYF.

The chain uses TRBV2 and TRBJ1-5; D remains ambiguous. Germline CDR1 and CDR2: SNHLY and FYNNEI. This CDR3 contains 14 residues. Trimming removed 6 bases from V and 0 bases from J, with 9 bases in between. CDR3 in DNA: TGTGCCAGCAGGCGGGGTCATAGCAATCAGCCCCAGCATTTT. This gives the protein CASRRGHSNQPQHF.

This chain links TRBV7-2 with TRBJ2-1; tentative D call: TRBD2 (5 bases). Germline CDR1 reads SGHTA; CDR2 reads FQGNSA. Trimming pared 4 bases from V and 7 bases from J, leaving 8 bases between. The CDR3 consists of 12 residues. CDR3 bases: TGTGCCAGCAGCTACGAGGGAAATGAGCAGTTCTTC. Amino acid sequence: CASSYEGNEQFF.

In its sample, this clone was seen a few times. Written as DNA, the CDR3 is TGTGCCAGCACCGAGGACGGGGGGGGCCATGAGCAGTTCTTC. This codes for CASTEDGGGHEQFF. The rearrangement uses TRBV5-8 and TRBJ2-1, with 8 bases lining up with TRBD2. The CDR3 is 14 residues long. Germline V CDR1 and CDR2: SGHTS, YDEGEE. The ends lost 6 bases at V and 8 bases at J; junction bases unmatched: 10.

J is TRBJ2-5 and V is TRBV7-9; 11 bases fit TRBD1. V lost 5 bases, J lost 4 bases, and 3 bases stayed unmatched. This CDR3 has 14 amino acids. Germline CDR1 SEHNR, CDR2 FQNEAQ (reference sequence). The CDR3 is CASSGQGARETQYF. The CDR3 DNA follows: TGTGCCAGCAGCGGACAGGGGGCACGAGAGACCCAGTACTTC.

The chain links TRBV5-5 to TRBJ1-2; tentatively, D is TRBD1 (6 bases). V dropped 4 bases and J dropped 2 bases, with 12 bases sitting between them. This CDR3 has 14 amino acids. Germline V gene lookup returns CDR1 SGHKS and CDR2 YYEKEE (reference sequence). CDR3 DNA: TGTGCCAGCAGCCAGGTCAGGGGAAACTATGGCTACACCTTC. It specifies CASSQVRGNYGYTF.

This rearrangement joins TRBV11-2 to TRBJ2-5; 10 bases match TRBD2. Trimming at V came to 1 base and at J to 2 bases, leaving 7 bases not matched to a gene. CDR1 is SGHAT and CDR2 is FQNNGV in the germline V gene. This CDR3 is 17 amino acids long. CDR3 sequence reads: CASSLGILAGAQETQYF. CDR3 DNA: TGTGCCAGCAGCTTAGGAATCCTAGCGGGGGCACAAGAGACCCAGTACTTC.

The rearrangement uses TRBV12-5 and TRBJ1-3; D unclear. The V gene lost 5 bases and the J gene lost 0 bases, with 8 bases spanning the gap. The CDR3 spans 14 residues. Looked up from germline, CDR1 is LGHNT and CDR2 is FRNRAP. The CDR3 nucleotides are TGTGCTAGTGGTACGGGAAACTCTGGAAACACCATATATTTT. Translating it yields CASGTGNSGNTIYF.

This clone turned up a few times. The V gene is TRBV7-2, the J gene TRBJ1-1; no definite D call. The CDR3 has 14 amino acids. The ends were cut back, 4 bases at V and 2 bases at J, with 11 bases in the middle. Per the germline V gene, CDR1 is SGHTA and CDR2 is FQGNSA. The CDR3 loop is CASSSQPGNTEAFF. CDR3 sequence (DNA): TGTGCCAGCAGCTCCCAGCCGGGAAACACTGAAGCTTTCTTT.

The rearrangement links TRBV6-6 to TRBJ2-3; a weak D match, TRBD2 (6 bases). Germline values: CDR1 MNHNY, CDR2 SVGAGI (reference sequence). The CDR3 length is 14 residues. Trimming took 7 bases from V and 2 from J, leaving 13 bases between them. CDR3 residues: CASTPGLNTDTQYF. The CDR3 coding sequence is TGTGCCAGCACTCCGGGACTGAACACAGATACGCAGTATTTT.

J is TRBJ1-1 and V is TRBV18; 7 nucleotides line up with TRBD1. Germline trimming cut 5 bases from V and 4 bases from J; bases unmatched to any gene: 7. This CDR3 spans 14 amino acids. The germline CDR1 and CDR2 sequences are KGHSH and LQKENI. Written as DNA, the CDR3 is TGTGCCAGCTCAGTACAGGGGCAAATCACTGAAGCTTTCTTT. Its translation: CASSVQGQITEAFF.

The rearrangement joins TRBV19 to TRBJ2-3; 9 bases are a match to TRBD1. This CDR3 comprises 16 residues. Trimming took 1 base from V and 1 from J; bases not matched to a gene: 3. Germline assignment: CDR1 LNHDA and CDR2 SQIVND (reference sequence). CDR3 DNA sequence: TGTGCCAGTAGTATAGTCTGGGACAGGGGCACAGATACGCAGTATTTT. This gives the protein CASSIVWDRGTDTQYF.

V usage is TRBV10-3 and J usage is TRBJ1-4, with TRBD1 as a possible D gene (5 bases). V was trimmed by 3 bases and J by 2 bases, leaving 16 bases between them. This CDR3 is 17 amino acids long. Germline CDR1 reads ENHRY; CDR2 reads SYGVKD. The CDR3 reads CAISEGTGGGTNEKLFF. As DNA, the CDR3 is TGTGCCATCAGTGAAGGAACCGGCGGGGGGACTAATGAAAAACTGTTTTTT.

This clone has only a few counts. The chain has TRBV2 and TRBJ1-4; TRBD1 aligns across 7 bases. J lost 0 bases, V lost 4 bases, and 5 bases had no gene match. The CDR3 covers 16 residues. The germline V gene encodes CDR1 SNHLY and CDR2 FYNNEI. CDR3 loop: CASSAGTATTNEKLFF. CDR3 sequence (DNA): TGTGCCAGCAGTGCAGGGACAGCAACAACTAATGAAAAACTGTTTTTT.

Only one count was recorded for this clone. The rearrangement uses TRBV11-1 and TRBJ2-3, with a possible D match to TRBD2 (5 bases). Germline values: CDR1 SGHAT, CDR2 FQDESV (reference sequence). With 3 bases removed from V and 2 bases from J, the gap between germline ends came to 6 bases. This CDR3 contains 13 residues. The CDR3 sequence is CASSFDYTDTQYF. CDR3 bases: TGTGCCAGCAGCTTCGACTACACAGATACGCAGTATTTT.